The sequence of this T cell receptor (beta chain) was determined in a study of shared clonotypes between healthy human individuals. Germline CDR1 and CDR2: SGHDT and YYEEEE. CDR3 length: 15 residues. Germline trimming cut 1 base from V and 2 bases from J; bases unmatched to any gene: 4. Generated by immunoSEQ multiplex PCR, the TCRdb table keeps only in-frame clones and is missing some. The table includes approximately 1.4 million clones, under 99% detected once. The TCR sequence derives from a man under 40 in good health. The V call is TRBV5-6, the J call TRBJ2-3, with 7 bases aligning to TRBD2. Sequencing was performed on naive CD4+ T cells sorted from blood. The subset here: CD45RA+ positively selected. CDR3 nucleotides: TGTGCCAGCAGCTTGCGTGCGGGAGTCACAGATACGCAGTATTTT. The encoded protein is CASSLRAGVTDTQYF.